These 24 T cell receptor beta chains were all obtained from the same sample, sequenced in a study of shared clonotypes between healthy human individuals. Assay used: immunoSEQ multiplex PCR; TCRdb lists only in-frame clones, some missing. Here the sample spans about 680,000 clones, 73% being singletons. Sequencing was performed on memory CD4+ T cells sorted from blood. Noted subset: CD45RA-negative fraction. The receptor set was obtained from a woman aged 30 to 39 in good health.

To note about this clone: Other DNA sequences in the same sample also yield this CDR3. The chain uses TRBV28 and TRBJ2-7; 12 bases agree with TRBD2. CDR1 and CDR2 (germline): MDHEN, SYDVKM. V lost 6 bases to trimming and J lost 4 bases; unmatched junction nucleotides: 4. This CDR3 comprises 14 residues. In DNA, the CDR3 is TGTGCCAGCAGACCGGGACTAGCGGGTTACGAGCAGTACTTC. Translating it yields CASRPGLAGYEQYF.

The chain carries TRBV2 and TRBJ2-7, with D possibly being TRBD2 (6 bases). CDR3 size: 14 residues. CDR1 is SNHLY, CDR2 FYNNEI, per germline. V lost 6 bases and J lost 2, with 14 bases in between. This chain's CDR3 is CASRPRDFTYEQYF. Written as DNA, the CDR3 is TGTGCCAGCAGGCCCCGGGACTTTACCTACGAGCAGTACTTC.

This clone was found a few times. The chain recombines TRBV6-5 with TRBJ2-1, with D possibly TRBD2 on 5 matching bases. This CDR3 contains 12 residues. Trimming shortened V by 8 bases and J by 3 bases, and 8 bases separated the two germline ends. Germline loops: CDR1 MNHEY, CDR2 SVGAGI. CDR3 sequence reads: CASRRGYNEQFF. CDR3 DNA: TGTGCCAGCCGCCGGGGCTACAATGAGCAGTTCTTC.

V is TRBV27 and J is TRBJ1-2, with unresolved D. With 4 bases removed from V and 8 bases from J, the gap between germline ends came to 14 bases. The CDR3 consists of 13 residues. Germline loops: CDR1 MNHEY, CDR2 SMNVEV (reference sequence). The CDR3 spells CASSYFVGLGYTF. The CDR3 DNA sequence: TGTGCCAGCAGTTACTTCGTGGGCCTAGGCTACACCTTC.

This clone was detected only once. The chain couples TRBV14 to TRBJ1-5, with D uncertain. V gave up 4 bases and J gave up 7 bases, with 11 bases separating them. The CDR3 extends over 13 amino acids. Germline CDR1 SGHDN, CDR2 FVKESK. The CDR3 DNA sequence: TGTGCCAGCAGCCTCACCACGAACCAGCCCCAGCATTTT. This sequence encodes CASSLTTNQPQHF.

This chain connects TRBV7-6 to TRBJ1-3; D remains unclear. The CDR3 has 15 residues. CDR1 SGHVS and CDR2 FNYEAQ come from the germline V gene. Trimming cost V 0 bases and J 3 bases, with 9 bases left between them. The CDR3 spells CASSLALGFGNTIYF. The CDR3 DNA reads TGTGCCAGCAGCTTAGCGCTTGGTTTTGGAAACACCATATATTTT.

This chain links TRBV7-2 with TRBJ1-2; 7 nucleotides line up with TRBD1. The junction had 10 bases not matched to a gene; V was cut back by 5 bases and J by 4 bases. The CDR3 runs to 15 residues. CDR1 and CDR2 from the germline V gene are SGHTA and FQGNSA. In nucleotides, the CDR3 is TGTGCCAGCAGCCAGGCGCAAGGGACAGCCTATGGCTACACCTTC. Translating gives CASSQAQGTAYGYTF.

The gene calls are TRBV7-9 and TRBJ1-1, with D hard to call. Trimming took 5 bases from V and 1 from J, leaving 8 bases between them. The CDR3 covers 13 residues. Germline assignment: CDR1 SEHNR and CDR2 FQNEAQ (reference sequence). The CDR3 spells CASSRTSNTEAFF. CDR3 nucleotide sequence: TGTGCCAGCAGCAGGACGTCGAACACTGAAGCTTTCTTT.

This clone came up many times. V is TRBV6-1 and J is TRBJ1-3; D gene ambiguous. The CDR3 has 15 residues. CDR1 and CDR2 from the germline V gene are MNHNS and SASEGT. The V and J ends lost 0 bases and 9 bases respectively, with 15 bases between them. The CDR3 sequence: CASSEAGVGGGTIYF. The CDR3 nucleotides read TGTGCCAGCAGTGAAGCTGGGGTAGGCGGTGGCACCATATATTTT.

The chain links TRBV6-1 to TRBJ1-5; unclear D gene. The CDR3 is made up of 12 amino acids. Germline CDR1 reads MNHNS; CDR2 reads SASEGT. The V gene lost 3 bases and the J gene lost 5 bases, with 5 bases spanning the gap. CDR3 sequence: CASSDQDQPQHF. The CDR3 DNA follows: TGTGCCAGCAGTGACCAGGATCAGCCCCAGCATTTT.

The CDR3 DNA sequence: TGCGCCAGCAGCTCTACAACAGGGGAAGCTAATGAAAAACTGTTTTTT. Protein sequence: CASSSTTGEANEKLFF. The chain couples TRBV5-1 to TRBJ1-4, with 7 bases lining up with TRBD1. CDR1 SGHRS and CDR2 YFSETQ come from the germline V gene. The CDR3 contains 16 residues. The trim removed 3 bases at V and 3 bases at J, leaving 8 bases unmatched.

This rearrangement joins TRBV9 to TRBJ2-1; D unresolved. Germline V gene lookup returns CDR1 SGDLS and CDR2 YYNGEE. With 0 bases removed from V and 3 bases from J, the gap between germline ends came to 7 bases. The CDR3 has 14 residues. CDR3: CASSVGLLYNEQFF. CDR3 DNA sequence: TGTGCCAGCAGCGTAGGTCTACTCTACAATGAGCAGTTCTTC.

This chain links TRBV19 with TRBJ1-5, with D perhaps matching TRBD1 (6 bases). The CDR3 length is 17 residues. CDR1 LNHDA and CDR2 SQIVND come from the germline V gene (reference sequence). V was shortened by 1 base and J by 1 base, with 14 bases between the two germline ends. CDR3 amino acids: CASSIGSGGMSNQPQHF. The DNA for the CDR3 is TGTGCCAGTAGTATAGGGTCCGGGGGCATGAGCAATCAGCCCCAGCATTTT.

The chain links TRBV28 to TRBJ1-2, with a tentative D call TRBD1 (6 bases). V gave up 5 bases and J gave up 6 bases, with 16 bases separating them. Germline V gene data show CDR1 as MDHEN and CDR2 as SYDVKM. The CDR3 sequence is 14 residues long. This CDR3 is CASSPRGSGDGYTF. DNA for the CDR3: TGTGCCAGCAGTCCTCGTGGGTCAGGGGATGGCTACACCTTC.

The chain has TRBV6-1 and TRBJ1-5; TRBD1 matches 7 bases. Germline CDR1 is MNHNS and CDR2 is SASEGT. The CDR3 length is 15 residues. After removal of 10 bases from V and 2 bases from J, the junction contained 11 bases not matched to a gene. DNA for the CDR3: TGTGCCACCGGGGGTTACAGGGGTGGCAATCAGCCCCAGCATTTT. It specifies CATGGYRGGNQPQHF.

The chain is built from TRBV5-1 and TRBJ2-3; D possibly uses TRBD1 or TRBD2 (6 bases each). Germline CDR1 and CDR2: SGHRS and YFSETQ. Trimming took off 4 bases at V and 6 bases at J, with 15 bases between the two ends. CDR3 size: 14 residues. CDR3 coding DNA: TGCGCCAGCAGCCTAGGGGACGGGGGCGATACGCAGTATTTT. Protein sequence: CASSLGDGGDTQYF.

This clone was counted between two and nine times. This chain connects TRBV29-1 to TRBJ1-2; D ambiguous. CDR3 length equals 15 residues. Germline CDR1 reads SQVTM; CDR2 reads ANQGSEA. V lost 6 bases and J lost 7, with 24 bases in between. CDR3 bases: TGCAGCGTGACATCGGTTCCTCCTCGAGGTTCTGGCTACACCTTC. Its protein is CSVTSVPPRGSGYTF.

Written as DNA, the CDR3 is TGCAGCGTTGAAGAAGGGGTGGTCTATGGCTACACCTTC. Protein product: CSVEEGVVYGYTF. The V gene is TRBV29-1, the J gene TRBJ1-2; weak D call: TRBD1 (5 bases). The CDR3 totals 13 residues. Trimming stripped 0 bases from V and 4 bases from J, with 9 bases between. Germline loops: CDR1 SQVTM, CDR2 ANQGSEA.

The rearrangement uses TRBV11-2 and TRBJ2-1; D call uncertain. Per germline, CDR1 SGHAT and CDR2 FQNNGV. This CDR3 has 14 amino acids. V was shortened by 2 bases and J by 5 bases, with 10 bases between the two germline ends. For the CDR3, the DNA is TGTGCCAGCAGCTTATTATCGCGGAACAATGAGCAGTTCTTC. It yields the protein CASSLLSRNNEQFF.

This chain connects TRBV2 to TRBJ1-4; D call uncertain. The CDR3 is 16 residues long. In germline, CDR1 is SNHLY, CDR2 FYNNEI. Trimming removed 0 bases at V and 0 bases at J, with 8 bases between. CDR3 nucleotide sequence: TGTGCCAGCAGTGAAGCTGGGATTGCAACTAATGAAAAACTGTTTTTT. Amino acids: CASSEAGIATNEKLFF.

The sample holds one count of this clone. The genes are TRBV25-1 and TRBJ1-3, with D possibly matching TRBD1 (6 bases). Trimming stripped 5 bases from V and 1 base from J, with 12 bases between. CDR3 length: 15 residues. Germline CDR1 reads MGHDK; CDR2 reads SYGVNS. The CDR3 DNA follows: TGTGCCAGCAGTTCCCCGGGGACATCTGGAAACACCATATATTTT. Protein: CASSSPGTSGNTIYF.

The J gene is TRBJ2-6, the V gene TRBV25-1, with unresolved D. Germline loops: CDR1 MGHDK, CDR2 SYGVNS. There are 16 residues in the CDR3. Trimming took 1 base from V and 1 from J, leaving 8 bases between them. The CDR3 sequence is CASSEFVGSGANVLTF. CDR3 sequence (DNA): TGTGCCAGCAGTGAATTTGTGGGGTCTGGGGCCAACGTCCTGACTTTC.

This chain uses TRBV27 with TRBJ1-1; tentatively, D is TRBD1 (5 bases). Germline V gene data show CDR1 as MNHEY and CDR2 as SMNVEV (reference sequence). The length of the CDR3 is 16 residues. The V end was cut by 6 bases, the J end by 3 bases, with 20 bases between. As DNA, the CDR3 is TGTGCCAGCAGCCCTCCGTCGGGTCGGGGCTACACTGAAGCTTTCTTT. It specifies CASSPPSGRGYTEAFF.

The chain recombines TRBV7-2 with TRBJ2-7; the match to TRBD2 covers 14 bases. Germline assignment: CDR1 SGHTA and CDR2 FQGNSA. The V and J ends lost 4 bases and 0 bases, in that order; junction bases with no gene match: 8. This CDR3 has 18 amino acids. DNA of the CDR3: TGTGCCAGCAGCTCTCCCGGGACTAGCGGGAGTAGCTCCTACGAGCAGTACTTC. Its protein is CASSSPGTSGSSSYEQYF. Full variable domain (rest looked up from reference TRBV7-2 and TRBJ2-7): GAGVSQSPSNKVTEKGKDVELRCDPISGHTALYWYRQSLGQGLEFLIYFQGNSAPDKSGLPSDRFSAERTGGSVSTLTIQRTQQEDSAVYLCASSSPGTSGSSSYEQYFGPGTRLTVT.